A selection of T cell receptor beta chains follows, all from one sample in a study of blood T cell repertoires in COVID-19. Profiling relied on immunoSEQ multiplex PCR, and the TCRdb table lists in-frame clones only, not all of them. The table records about 300,000 clones, roughly 90% of them present only once. Sequenced input: PBMCs or T cells enriched from blood (not recorded which). All receptors come from a middle-aged woman who had recovered from COVID-19. Both conserved end residues are part of each CDR3. The D gene is left open where the match is weak. Size values are once, few and many counts, or a class for expanded clones, and some rows have none.

.	TRBV5-1	.	TRBJ1-1	TGCGCCAGCAGCTTAGACAGGACCTCACGCACTGAAGCTTTCTTT	CASSLDRTSRTEAFF
.	TRBV5-1	TRBD2	TRBJ2-1	TGCGCCAGCAGCCTGGGACTAGCGGATCCCTCCTACAATGAGCAGTTCTTC	CASSLGLADPSYNEQFF
.	TRBV11-3	.	TRBJ2-7	TGTGCCAGCAGCCTAGATTCAGCCTACGAGCAGTACTTC	CASSLDSAYEQYF
.	TRBV7-2	.	TRBJ1-2	TGTGCCAGCAGCTTAGCCGCCCCGGGGCAGGGGACTAACTATGGCTACACCTTC	CASSLAAPGQGTNYGYTF
once	TRBV24-1	TRBD2	TRBJ2-5	TGTGCCACCAGTGATATTAGCGGGAGTGGGTTTACCCAGTACTTC	CATSDISGSGFTQYF
.	TRBV7-9	TRBD1	TRBJ1-1	TGTGCCAGCAGCTTATCGACAGGGACCACTGAAGCTTTCTTT	CASSLSTGTTEAFF
.	TRBV7-6	.	TRBJ2-1	TGTGCCAGCAGCACCGGGACTTCCTCCTACAATGAGCAGTTCTTC	CASSTGTSSYNEQFF
.	TRBV12-5	.	TRBJ1-2	TGTGCTAGTGGTTTGGGACAGGATAACTATGGCTACACCTTC	CASGLGQDNYGYTF
.	TRBV23-1	TRBD2	TRBJ2-7	TGCGCCGTCCCCGGGGGGGTTAGGGGGTACTTC	CAVPGGVRGYF
.	TRBV5-1	TRBD1	TRBJ2-7	TGCGCCAGCAGCTTGACCGGGACAGGGGTCGACGAGCAGTACTTC	CASSLTGTGVDEQYF
.	TRBV4-1	.	TRBJ1-1	TGCGCCAGCAGCCAAAGCGGGTCTATGAACACTGAAGCTTTCTTT	CASSQSGSMNTEAFF
.	TRBV15	.	TRBJ1-5	TGTGCCACCAGCAGAGATCTGCAGTATCCCCAGCATTTT	CATSRDLQYPQHF
.	TRBV3-1/TRBV3-2	TRBD1	TRBJ2-1	TGTGCCAGCAGTCTAGACAGGGAATACAATGAGCAGTTCTTC	CASSLDREYNEQFF
.	TRBV5-1	.	TRBJ2-2	TGCGCCAGCAGCTCCATTGGGAGGACCGGGGAGCTGTTTTTT	CASSSIGRTGELFF
.	TRBV9	TRBD1	TRBJ2-7	TGTGCCAGCAGCGTCAGTACGGGGACAGAATCCTACGAGCAGTACTTC	CASSVSTGTESYEQYF